The present TCR beta chain was sequenced within a study of cytomegalovirus exposure and HLA in healthy donors. As for the study in general: Caucasian-associated ancestry cluster membership applied to about 83% of about 370 genotyped donors. Study results and limitations: Investigators reported approximately 170 TCR beta chains as tied to cytomegalovirus. Productive status was seen about 87% or about 30% of the time for most TCR beta V segments in an earlier analysis.

In this sample, this clone turned up a few times. The target antigen is unknown. The PCR had 60 Vbeta and 13 Jbeta primers. Only in-frame clones appear in the TCRdb table, and some are missing; sequencing was by immunoSEQ multiplex PCR. The profile covers around 20,000 clones, with more than 80% appearing a single time and over 20% taken by the ten largest. The CDR3 loop spans 11 amino acids. Trimming took 6 bases from V and 7 from J, leaving 6 bases between them. Germline-derived CDR1 and CDR2 are MNHNY and SVGAGI (reference sequence). This TCR was sampled from a human donor in good health. Material for sequencing was PBMCs. V and J are TRBV6-6 and TRBJ1-4, with D hard to call. The CDR3 loop is CASSLAEKLFF. CDR3 DNA sequence: TGTGCCAGCAGCTTAGCTGAAAAACTGTTTTTT.